A single sample gave rise to the 29 T cell receptor beta chains below, sequenced in a study of blood T cell repertoires in COVID-19 (dated by TCRdb to 2018 to 2020). The protocol used for the library was the immunoSEQ multiplex PCR assay. TCRdb mirrors the immuneACCESS table, restricted to in-frame sequences. Some clones are absent from its copies; in checked studies, under half trace to an unresolved V gene, and the reason for the others is unknown. Here the sample has about 120,000 clones; 65% to 90% occur a single time. Of the sample, roughly a quarter falls within the top ten clones. What was sequenced was peripheral blood. The origin of the receptors is a woman of 80 years or more with acute or convalescent COVID-19.

This clone was seen a few times. The rearrangement joins TRBV6-5 to TRBJ1-2; TRBD1 aligns across 9 bases. The V gene end was trimmed by 8 bases and the J gene end by 5 bases; junction bases not matched to a gene: 12. This CDR3 region has 15 residues. Germline V gene sequence: CDR1 MNHEY, CDR2 SVGAGI. In DNA, the CDR3 is TGTGCCAGCGCACCACCGACAGGGGGGTTTTATGGCTACACCTTC. Protein product: CASAPPTGGFYGYTF.

V usage is TRBV18 and J usage is TRBJ2-7; 9 bases match TRBD1. The CDR3 sequence is 14 residues long. The germline V gene encodes CDR1 KGHSH and CDR2 LQKENI. V was clipped by 5 bases and J by 3 bases; unmatched bases: 5. CDR3 coding DNA: TGTGCCAGCTCAAGGGGGACAGGGAGCTACGAGCAGTACTTC. This gives the protein CASSRGTGSYEQYF.

This rearrangement joins TRBV5-1 to TRBJ1-2, with D maybe TRBD1 (6 bases). Germline CDR1 is SGHRS and CDR2 is YFSETQ. The CDR3 length is 15 residues. V shed 4 bases and J shed 4 bases, with 17 bases lying between them. In nucleotides, the CDR3 is TGCGCCAGCAGCGCAGGGACACTGTCTGTCTATGGCTACACCTTC. It translates to CASSAGTLSVYGYTF. Full variable domain (missing parts from reference TRBV5-1 and TRBJ1-2): KAGVTQTPRYLIKTRGQQVTLSCSPISGHRSVSWYQQTPGQGLQFLFEYFSETQRNKGNFPGRFSGRQFSNSRSEMNVSTLELGDSALYLCASSAGTLSVYGYTFGSGTRLTVV.

This chain joins TRBV9 and TRBJ2-2; D possibly corresponds to TRBD2 (6 bases). CDR3 length: 14 amino acids. Trimming removed 6 bases from V and 0 bases from J, with 9 bases in between. Germline CDR1 and CDR2: SGDLS and YYNGEE. CDR3 amino acids: CASMEGANTGELFF. The CDR3 DNA reads as TGTGCCAGCATGGAGGGCGCGAACACCGGGGAGCTGTTTTTT. Looking up the rest from reference TRBV9 and TRBJ2-2 gives the full variable domain: DSGVTQTPKHLITATGQRVTLRCSPRSGDLSVYWYQQSLDQGLQFLIQYYNGEERAKGNILERFSAQQFPDLHSELNLSSLELGDSALYFCASMEGANTGELFFGEGSRLTVL.

The chain carries TRBV11-2 and TRBJ2-5; D remains unclear. The CDR3 sequence is 15 residues long. Germline V gene lookup returns CDR1 SGHAT and CDR2 FQNNGV. Trimming cost V 5 bases and J 4 bases, with 17 bases left between them. CDR3 sequence (DNA): TGTGCCAGCAGCCCAGTACTGAACAGAGCAGAGACCCAGTACTTC. It specifies CASSPVLNRAETQYF.

This clone was picked up one time. The chain employs TRBV3-1 (or the pseudogene TRBV3-2) and TRBJ1-2; perhaps TRBD1 as D (5 bases). The CDR3 sequence is 15 residues long. Trimming removed 1 base from V and 4 bases from J, with 13 bases in between. Germline values: CDR1 LGHDT, CDR2 YNNKEL (reference sequence). CDR3 region: CASSQADNGPYGYTF. The CDR3 bases are TGTGCCAGCAGCCAAGCGGACAATGGGCCCTATGGCTACACCTTC.

The CDR3 DNA follows: TGTGCCAGCAGTTCTAGAGAGGGCAGGACTGAAGCTTTCTTT. Residues: CASSSREGRTEAFF. The gene calls are TRBV7-2 and TRBJ1-1; D is uncertain. The CDR3 covers 14 residues. V was trimmed by 6 bases and J by 5 bases, leaving 16 bases between them. CDR1 is SGHTA, CDR2 FQGNSA, per germline.

The J gene is TRBJ2-7, the V gene TRBV5-1, with D possibly matching TRBD1 (6 bases). V lost 0 bases, J lost 5 bases, and 15 bases lay in between. The CDR3 is 15 residues long. Germline V gene sequence: CDR1 SGHRS, CDR2 YFSETQ. CDR3 bases: TGCGCCAGCAGCTTGGCCCAGGGGACCGTCAACGAGCAGTACTTC. It is translated as CASSLAQGTVNEQYF.

The rearrangement uses TRBV18 and TRBJ1-4, with 9 bases matching TRBD1. The trim removed 4 bases at V and 6 bases at J, leaving 6 bases unmatched. The CDR3 spans 15 residues. CDR1 is KGHSH, CDR2 LQKENI, per germline. The CDR3 spells CASSRIQGADEKLFF. In DNA form, the CDR3 reads TGTGCCAGCTCACGTATACAGGGGGCGGATGAAAAACTGTTTTTT.

The chain employs TRBV2 and TRBJ1-1, with D unclear. The V end lost 4 bases, the J end lost 1 base, and 10 bases lay between the germline ends. CDR1 and CDR2 from the germline V gene are SNHLY and FYNNEI. There are 14 residues in the CDR3. The CDR3 protein is CASSGTRRNTEAFF. As DNA, the CDR3 is TGTGCCAGCAGTGGAACTAGGAGGAACACTGAAGCTTTCTTT.

The V call is TRBV18, the J call TRBJ2-3, with 15 bases aligning to TRBD2. Germline V gives CDR1 KGHSH, CDR2 LQKENI. After removal of 8 bases from V and 7 bases from J, the junction contained 10 bases not matched to a gene. The CDR3 is 16 residues long. In DNA, the CDR3 is TGTGCCAGCGCGCCGGGACTAGCGGGGGGCCTCAATACGCAGTATTTT. It is translated as CASAPGLAGGLNTQYF.

The genes are TRBV9 and TRBJ2-2; the match to TRBD1 covers 7 bases. The CDR3 runs to 15 residues. Germline V gene data show CDR1 as SGDLS and CDR2 as YYNGEE. V dropped 4 bases and J dropped 7; count of bases not matched to a gene: 10. CDR3 protein: CASSTRTGMGGELFF. CDR3 coding DNA: TGTGCCAGCAGCACCCGGACAGGCATGGGCGGGGAGCTGTTTTTT.

The chain employs TRBV2 and TRBJ1-2; D is possibly TRBD1 (5 bases). Per the germline V gene, CDR1 is SNHLY and CDR2 is FYNNEI. The CDR3 runs 14 residues. Deletions cut 7 bases from V and 2 bases from J, with 14 bases between. The CDR3 sequence: CASNAAGQNYGYTF. The CDR3 DNA reads TGTGCCAGCAATGCGGCAGGGCAAAACTATGGCTACACCTTC.

The count of this clone is one. The chain is built from TRBV2 and TRBJ1-5; possibly TRBD1 for D (6 bases). Trimming pared 6 bases from V and 4 bases from J, leaving 10 bases between. The V gene's germline CDR1 is SNHLY and CDR2 FYNNEI. This CDR3 is 13 amino acids long. CDR3 in amino acids: CASSATGNQPQHF. DNA of the CDR3: TGTGCCAGCAGCGCCACAGGGAATCAGCCCCAGCATTTT. The full variable domain, with the rest looked up from reference TRBV2 and TRBJ1-5, is EPEVTQTPSHQVTQMGQEVILRCVPISNHLYFYWYRQILGQKVEFLVSFYNNEISEKSEIFDDQFSVERPDGSNFTLKIRSTKLEDSAMYFCASSATGNQPQHFGDGTRLSIL.

This clone was detected a few times. The J gene is TRBJ1-2, the V gene TRBV6-1; D perhaps matches TRBD1 (5 bases). This CDR3 region has 12 residues. Germline V gene sequence: CDR1 MNHNS, CDR2 SASEGT. Trimming removed 2 bases at V and 7 bases at J, with 8 bases between. Written as DNA, the CDR3 is TGTGCCAGCAGTGAATCGGGGGGTGGCTACACCTTC. Translating gives CASSESGGGYTF.

The chain is built from TRBV7-9 and TRBJ1-1; D is perhaps TRBD1 (5 bases). V gave up 4 bases and J gave up 10 bases, with 13 bases separating them. The CDR3 extends over 12 amino acids. The germline V gene has CDR1 SEHNR and CDR2 FQNEAQ (reference sequence). Here the CDR3 reads CASSSDTGGAFF. As DNA, the CDR3 is TGTGCCAGCAGCTCCGACACCGGGGGAGCTTTCTTT.

The V call is TRBV2, the J call TRBJ1-4, with D possibly being TRBD1 (5 bases). V lost 5 bases to trimming and J lost 3 bases, with 13 bases between them. CDR1 and CDR2 (germline): SNHLY, FYNNEI. The CDR3 totals 15 residues. For the CDR3, the DNA is TGTGCCAGCAGTCAGGGCCCTCGGGCTAATGAAAAACTGTTTTTT. Protein sequence: CASSQGPRANEKLFF.

This clone was detected only once. The chain combines TRBV29-1 with TRBJ1-1, with D possibly being TRBD1 (5 bases). The CDR3 runs to 14 residues. Trimming shortened V by 2 bases and J by 0 bases, and 10 bases separated the two germline ends. Germline CDR1 and CDR2: SQVTM and ANQGSEA. The CDR3 nucleotides read TGCAGCGTTGAAAAGGGGTACTTGAACACTGAAGCTTTCTTT. This gives the protein CSVEKGYLNTEAFF.

The CDR3: CASSHGRGPAEAFF. Here the CDR3 DNA reads TGTGCCAGCAGCCACGGCAGGGGGCCAGCCGAAGCTTTCTTT. J is TRBJ1-1 and V is TRBV7-2; the match to TRBD1 covers 8 bases. The CDR3 sequence is 14 residues long. The germline V gene encodes CDR1 SGHTA and CDR2 FQGNSA. The V segment lost 5 bases and the J segment 8 bases; nucleotides outside the gene matches: 10.

V gene TRBV6-5 combines with J gene TRBJ1-1; 9 nucleotides align to TRBD1. CDR3 size: 15 residues. The V gene end was trimmed by 4 bases and the J gene end by 5 bases; junction bases not matched to a gene: 8. The germline V gene has CDR1 MNHEY and CDR2 SVGAGI. The CDR3 region is CASSSTGGAGTEAFF. As DNA, the CDR3 is TGTGCCAGCAGTTCAACAGGGGGCGCAGGGACTGAAGCTTTCTTT.

Only a few counts were recorded for this clone. CDR3 loop: CASSLLATSPLHF. The CDR3 coding sequence is TGTGCCAGCAGTTTATTGGCAACTTCACCCCTCCACTTT. V and J are TRBV28 and TRBJ1-6; no reliable D call. V lost 1 base, J lost 9 bases, and 7 bases lay in between. The germline V gene has CDR1 MDHEN and CDR2 SYDVKM. The CDR3 extends over 13 amino acids.

The V gene is TRBV27, the J gene TRBJ1-2; 8 nucleotides align to TRBD1. Germline loops: CDR1 MNHEY, CDR2 SMNVEV (reference sequence). The CDR3 totals 13 residues. The V gene end was trimmed by 6 bases and the J gene end by 7 bases; junction bases not matched to a gene: 7. CDR3 DNA sequence: TGTGCCAGCAGCGGACAGGGAAACGGTGGCTACACCTTC. Encoded protein: CASSGQGNGGYTF.

The rearrangement links TRBV27 to TRBJ1-5, with D perhaps TRBD1 (5 bases). The germline V gene encodes CDR1 MNHEY and CDR2 SMNVEV (reference sequence). V gave up 6 bases and J gave up 1 base, with 10 bases separating them. This CDR3 has 14 amino acids. Here the CDR3 DNA reads TGTGCCAGCAGAAACCGACAGAGCAATCAGCCCCAGCATTTT. It yields the protein CASRNRQSNQPQHF.

The chain employs TRBV7-8 and TRBJ1-6, with a tentative D call TRBD1 (6 bases). V lost 0 bases, J lost 1 base, and 10 bases lay in between. The length of the CDR3 is 17 residues. CDR1 and CDR2 (germline): SGHVS, FQNEAQ. Here the CDR3 reads CASSLADSGSYNSPLHF. In DNA, the CDR3 is TGTGCCAGCAGCTTAGCGGACAGCGGATCCTATAATTCACCCCTCCACTTT.

V usage is TRBV3-1 (or the pseudogene TRBV3-2) and J usage is TRBJ1-1; D remains unclear. The CDR3 spans 11 residues. CDR1 and CDR2 from the germline V gene are LGHDT and YNNKEL (reference sequence). Trimming cost V 7 bases and J 5 bases, with 8 bases left between them. This CDR3 is CASTRGTEAFF. Here the CDR3 DNA reads TGTGCCAGCACCCGGGGTACTGAAGCTTTCTTT.

V usage is TRBV18 and J usage is TRBJ2-7, with D possibly TRBD1 on 5 matching bases. Per the germline V gene, CDR1 is KGHSH and CDR2 is LQKENI. This CDR3 spans 14 amino acids. V lost 6 bases, J lost 4 bases, and 16 bases lay in between. The CDR3 bases are TGTGCCAGCTCCACCAGCAGGGTTTCGTACGAGCAGTACTTC. Encoded protein: CASSTSRVSYEQYF.

This chain connects TRBV6-5 to TRBJ1-5, with D perhaps matching TRBD1 (5 bases). The V end was cut by 6 bases, the J end by 4 bases, with 7 bases between. Germline CDR1 reads MNHEY; CDR2 reads SVGAGI. The CDR3 contains 12 residues. CDR3 sequence (DNA): TGTGCCAGCAGCCAGGGAAATCAGCCCCAGCATTTT. Translation gives CASSQGNQPQHF.

The chain employs TRBV7-9 and TRBJ2-6; D unresolved. The germline V gene encodes CDR1 SEHNR and CDR2 FQNEAQ (reference sequence). The CDR3 totals 14 residues. V was pared by 5 bases and J by 0 bases, with 5 bases between. The DNA of the CDR3 is TGTGCCAGCAGCCAGGTCTCTGGGGCCAACGTCCTGACTTTC. This encodes CASSQVSGANVLTF.

The chain is built from TRBV27 and TRBJ1-6, with a possible D match to TRBD1 (6 bases). Trimming removed 3 bases at V and 9 bases at J, with 18 bases between. This CDR3 has 16 amino acids. Germline values: CDR1 MNHEY, CDR2 SMNVEV (reference sequence). CDR3 DNA sequence: TGTGCCAGCAGTTTGGAGGGGGGGTATCTTAGTTCACCCCTCCACTTT. Amino acids: CASSLEGGYLSSPLHF.